The entry below describes one T cell receptor (beta chain). The sample has other DNA sequences that encode this CDR3 too. Germline V gene data show CDR1 as SGDLS and CDR2 as YYNGEE. V trimming: 3 bases; J trimming: 5 bases; junction bases outside the gene matches: 7. The CDR3 spans 16 residues. The sample originates from a study of blood T cell repertoires in COVID-19. Whole-study context: Both acute and convalescent COVID-19 samples were obtained from the United States, Italy and Spain.

In the original processing: Reference gene primer amplification yielded estimated nucleated cell counts. Clones were sequenced by immunoSEQ multiplex PCR, and TCRdb holds only the in-frame ones, with some missing. V, J and clone size are taken as reported in that table, and D and trimming were inferred from the DNA itself. The sample has hundreds of thousands of clones; around 91% are singletons. This study enrolled people aged about 18 to 90 from about two dozen US geographic areas. Researchers sorted participants into cohorts using their self-reported clinical history. The sequence was collected from a woman between 18 and 29 years old with acute COVID-19. This rearrangement joins TRBV9 to TRBJ2-5; 13 bases are a match to TRBD2. The sample was PBMCs or T cells enriched from blood (not recorded which). The CDR3 DNA reads TGTGCCAGCAGCGACGGACTAGCGGGAGTTGGGGAGACCCAGTACTTC. Its protein is CASSDGLAGVGETQYF.